This T cell receptor beta chain originates from a study of metastatic and nonmetastatic thyroid tumors. At the level of the study: Patients with malignant and benign thyroid disease provided blood and tumor or nodule tissue, whose repertoires were compared. Study results and limitations: Benign nodules reportedly had significantly lower TCR beta diversity than malignant thyroid tumors in blood and tumor.

A remark on this clone: What it recognizes is unknown.

Authors' analysis steps: A classifier for distant metastasis in papillary thyroid cancer was constructed using CDR3 differences observed across clinicopathological groups. MiXCR re-clonotyped the PCR reads for TCRdb. The V and J calls follow TCRdb's processing rather than the paper's. The table has over 5,000 clones, approximately 19% seen once. CDR3 length equals 12 residues. Germline V gives CDR1 KGHSH, CDR2 LQKENI. Trimming took off 7 bases at V and 0 bases at J, with 6 bases between the two ends. Prior to thyroid surgery, none of the patients had received any treatment. The sequenced sample consisted of adjacent normal tissue. The chain links TRBV18 to TRBJ1-1; unclear D gene. The receptor was derived from a female donor with papillary thyroid cancer or a benign thyroid nodule (not recorded which). Some clones in this sample may be carry-over from other donors' samples. Here the CDR3 reads CASLLVNTEAFF. DNA of the CDR3: TGTGCCAGCTTACTCGTGAACACTGAAGCTTTCTTT.